The rows below give T cell receptor beta chains drawn from one sample of a study of blood T cell repertoires in COVID-19. The repertoire was sequenced with immunoSEQ multiplex PCR; TCRdb's copy has only in-frame clones and lacks some. The data contain approximately 300,000 clones, around nine tenths of them seen just once; the ten biggest clones take up approximately 1.8%. The sample comprised peripheral blood. The receptor source for this set is a woman aged 25 to 45 with COVID-19, enrolled during active disease. Both conserved end residues are part of each CDR3. D genes are given only for firm matches. The listing skips clone size in some rows; elsewhere it reads once, few, many or a size class.

V: TRBV4-3
D: -
J: TRBJ2-2
size: -
DNA: TGCGCCAGCAGCCAAGTCGACAGTATCACCGGGGAGCTGTTTTTT
CDR3: CASSQVDSITGELFF

V: TRBV13
D: -
J: TRBJ1-4
size: -
DNA: TGTGCCAGCAGTCTTAGGGGTACGACTAATGAAAAACTGTTTTTT
CDR3: CASSLRGTTNEKLFF

V: TRBV6-6
D: -
J: TRBJ1-6
size: -
DNA: TGTGCCAGCAGTTACTCAGGCGGCCTTAATTCACCCCTCCACTTT
CDR3: CASSYSGGLNSPLHF

V: TRBV27
D: TRBD1
J: TRBJ2-1
size: -
DNA: TGTGCCAGCAGTCCCGGACAGGAGGCCTACAATGAGCAGTTCTTC
CDR3: CASSPGQEAYNEQFF

V: TRBV6-5
D: -
J: TRBJ2-3
size: -
DNA: TGTGCCAGCAGTTATGACCCGACGACGCGGGGTACGCAGTATTTT
CDR3: CASSYDPTTRGTQYF

V: TRBV7-2
D: TRBD1
J: TRBJ1-2
size: -
DNA: TGTGCCAGCAGCTTAGCGGACACAGGGGTACAAGGCTACACCTTC
CDR3: CASSLADTGVQGYTF

V: TRBV29-1
D: TRBD1
J: TRBJ1-2
size: -
DNA: TGCAGCGTTGGGACAGGGAACTATGGCTACACCTTC
CDR3: CSVGTGNYGYTF

V: TRBV9
D: TRBD2
J: TRBJ2-3
size: -
DNA: TGTGCCAGCAGCGTAGGGCGGGGGGGAGGAGATACGCAGTATTTT
CDR3: CASSVGRGGGDTQYF

V: TRBV5-8
D: -
J: TRBJ1-1
size: -
DNA: TGTGCCAGCAGCCCGGAGGGGTTTTTGAACACTGAAGCTTTCTTT
CDR3: CASSPEGFLNTEAFF

V: TRBV4-3
D: TRBD1
J: TRBJ1-2
size: -
DNA: TGCGCCAGCAGCCAAGAAGTAGGGACAGGGTATTATTATGGCTACACCTTC
CDR3: CASSQEVGTGYYYGYTF

V: TRBV5-1
D: -
J: TRBJ2-3
size: -
DNA: TGCGCCAGCAAAAACCCGGGCACAGATACGCAGTATTTT
CDR3: CASKNPGTDTQYF

V: TRBV4-2
D: TRBD1
J: TRBJ1-1
size: -
DNA: TGTGCCAGCAGCCACGAGGGACAGGGGAGCGCTGAAGCTTTCTTT
CDR3: CASSHEGQGSAEAFF

V: TRBV7-8
D: -
J: TRBJ2-2
size: -
DNA: TGTGCCAGCTACGAATATCTTGGGCCCGGGGAGCTGTTTTTT
CDR3: CASYEYLGPGELFF

V: TRBV9
D: -
J: TRBJ1-2
size: -
DNA: TGTGCCAGCAGCGTAGATTGGGCGAACTATGGCTACACCTTC
CDR3: CASSVDWANYGYTF

V: TRBV5-1
D: TRBD1
J: TRBJ2-3
size: -
DNA: TGCGCCAGCAGTCGCACAGGGGGCCTCACAGATACGCAGTATTTT
CDR3: CASSRTGGLTDTQYF

V: TRBV6-4
D: TRBD2
J: TRBJ2-3
size: -
DNA: TGTGCCAGCAGCCCGAGGGGCGGGGGGGTGACAGATACGCAGTATTTT
CDR3: CASSPRGGGVTDTQYF

V: TRBV7-2
D: TRBD2
J: TRBJ2-5
size: -
DNA: TGTGCCAGCAGCCCTAGACTAGCGGGGGGTAGGAAGGAGACCCAGTACTTC
CDR3: CASSPRLAGGRKETQYF

V: TRBV7-9
D: -
J: TRBJ1-1
size: -
DNA: TGTGCCAGCGCGCTATCGGGGAGGACTGAAGCTTTCTTT
CDR3: CASALSGRTEAFF

V: TRBV19
D: -
J: TRBJ1-2
size: -
DNA: TGTGCCAGTAACCCAGGACAGTCCGGGAACTATGGCTACACCTTC
CDR3: CASNPGQSGNYGYTF

V: TRBV2
D: -
J: TRBJ1-2
size: few
DNA: TGTGCCAGCAGTGATAGAGACAGGCGCTATGGCTACACCTTC
CDR3: CASSDRDRRYGYTF

V: TRBV9
D: -
J: TRBJ1-1
size: -
DNA: TGTGCCAGCAGCGCCCGGGGGGCCGTAGGTGGTGAAGCTTTCTTT
CDR3: CASSARGAVGGEAFF